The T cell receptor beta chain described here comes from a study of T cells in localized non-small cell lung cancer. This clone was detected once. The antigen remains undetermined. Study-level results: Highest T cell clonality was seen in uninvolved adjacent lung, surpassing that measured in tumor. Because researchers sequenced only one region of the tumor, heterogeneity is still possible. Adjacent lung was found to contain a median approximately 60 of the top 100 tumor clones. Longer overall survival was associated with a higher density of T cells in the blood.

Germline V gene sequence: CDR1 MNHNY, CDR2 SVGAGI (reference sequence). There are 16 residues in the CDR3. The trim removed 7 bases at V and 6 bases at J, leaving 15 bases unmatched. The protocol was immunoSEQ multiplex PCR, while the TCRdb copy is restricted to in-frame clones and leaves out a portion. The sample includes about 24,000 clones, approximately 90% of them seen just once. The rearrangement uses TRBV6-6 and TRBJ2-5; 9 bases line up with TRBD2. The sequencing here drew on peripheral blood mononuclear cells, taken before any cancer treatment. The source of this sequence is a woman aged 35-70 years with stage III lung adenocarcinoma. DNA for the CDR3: TGTGCCAGCACCCCAACGGGCGGGGGGGCCGCGAAGACCCAGTACTTC. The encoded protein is CASTPTGGGAAKTQYF.